What follows describes a single T cell receptor beta chain. Its antigen is not identified. Germline assignment: CDR1 MNHEY and CDR2 SMNVEV (reference sequence). V lost 4 bases to trimming and J lost 2 bases; unmatched junction nucleotides: 6. This CDR3 comprises 15 residues. TCRdb independently ran MiXCR on the reads; one entry per CDR3 protein. The repertoire holds about 480,000 distinct CDR3 sequences, roughly 34% seen once, with roughly a sixth in the top ten. The data originate from a study of T cell repertoires in cytomegalovirus infection. Study-wide context: CMV infection together with matching HLA type was indicated by public TCR beta signatures.

Regarding the study as a whole: HLA-C-restricted CMV clonotypes gave the most frequent clonotype in two of eight donors.

V usage is TRBV27 and J usage is TRBJ2-7; 9 bases agree with TRBD1. The sample consisted of cultured PBMCs, taken from culture after CMV antigen stimulation. This TCR was recovered from a human donor in good health (CMV status not recorded). Some clones in this sample may be carry-over from other donors' samples. The CDR3 loop reads CASSSPGTGTYEQYF. CDR3 coding DNA: TGTGCCAGCAGTTCTCCCGGGACAGGGACCTACGAGCAGTACTTC.